This T cell receptor (beta chain) was identified in a study of T cells in tuberculosis. Study-level background: IGRA-negative adolescents, IGRA-positive adolescents with latent tuberculosis and adults with active tuberculosis formed this South African cohort.

The method was immunoSEQ multiplex PCR; TCRdb's version includes in-frame clones alone and lacks a portion of them. The data hold more than 30,000 clones, with 94% observed a single time. As for time point: new active TB diagnosis, blood taken before or within 7 days of starting treatment. Germline CDR1 is SNHLY and CDR2 is FYNNEI. The CDR3 covers 17 residues. V gave up 7 bases and J gave up 6 bases; unmatched junction bases: 16. The origin of this receptor is an adult with tuberculosis. The specimen comprised PBMCs, sampled at tuberculosis diagnosis. This chain joins TRBV2 and TRBJ2-1; 9 bases map to TRBD2. The CDR3 sequence: CASTHKLAGEVGNEQFF. Written as DNA, the CDR3 is TGTGCCAGCACGCATAAATTAGCGGGGGAAGTTGGCAATGAGCAGTTCTTC.